This T cell receptor (beta chain) was observed in a study of blood T cell repertoires in COVID-19. Background on the study: In each case, the material was cDNA or gDNA derived from T cells, B-cell-depleted T cells, or PBMCs.

The CDR3 consists of 13 residues. Germline V CDR1 and CDR2: MNHEY, SVGAGI. V dropped 8 bases and J dropped 9 bases, with 17 bases sitting between them. The table came from immunoSEQ multiplex PCR; TCRdb's copy has only in-frame clones and leaves some out. This sample has hundreds of thousands of clones, with about nine tenths found just once. Sequenced sample: peripheral blood. The chain combines TRBV6-5 with TRBJ2-1; D is undetermined. This receptor was identified in a woman aged 25 to 39 with active or convalescent COVID-19. Here the CDR3 DNA reads TGTGCCAGCGCTTTGACGGGTTCGGTTGAGCAGTTCTTC. Its protein is CASALTGSVEQFF.